A selection of T cell receptor beta chains follows, all from one sample in a study of blood T cell repertoires in COVID-19. Repertoires were generated with immunoSEQ multiplex PCR, while TCRdb's copy carries only in-frame clones and drops some. The sample yields about 430,000 clones, about 88% seen once. Sequencing was done on a sample of PBMCs or T cells enriched from blood (not recorded which). Receptors were obtained from a woman aged 18-30 years who had been exposed to COVID-19. Both conserved end residues are part of each CDR3. The D gene is left open where the match is weak. Expanded clones are given a class, and other clones once, few, many or no size at all.

j_gene	d_gene	abundance	v_gene	CDR3aa	CDR3nt
TRBJ2-7	-	-	TRBV9	CASSQNSDEQYF	TGTGCCAGCAGCCAGAATAGCGACGAGCAGTACTTC
TRBJ1-5	TRBD1	-	TRBV4-2	CASSQGEQGDQPQHF	TGTGCCAGCAGCCAAGGGGAACAGGGGGATCAGCCCCAGCATTTT
TRBJ2-7	TRBD1	-	TRBV3-1/TRBV3-2	CASSDNRGPIPYEQYF	TGTGCCAGCAGCGATAACAGGGGGCCTATACCCTACGAGCAGTACTTC
TRBJ2-7	TRBD2	-	TRBV4-2	CASSSGLAGGSGEQYF	TGTGCCAGCAGCTCAGGACTAGCGGGAGGATCGGGCGAGCAGTACTTC
TRBJ1-4	-	-	TRBV13	CASSLSGTGNEKLFF	TGTGCCAGCAGCTTATCAGGGACTGGAAATGAAAAACTGTTTTTT
TRBJ1-5	TRBD1	-	TRBV6-2/TRBV6-3	CASSYSKKQGYNQPQHF	TGTGCCAGCAGTTACTCGAAAAAACAGGGGTACAATCAGCCCCAGCATTTT
TRBJ1-1	TRBD1	once	TRBV6-5	CASKPTGRTEAFF	TGTGCCAGCAAGCCGACAGGGCGGACTGAAGCTTTCTTT
TRBJ1-6	-	-	TRBV5-5	CASSRDISSPLHF	TGTGCCAGCAGCAGGGACATTAGTTCACCCCTCCACTTT
TRBJ2-1	TRBD2	-	TRBV5-1	CASSLSGSGFNEQFF	TGCGCCAGCAGCCTGAGCGGGAGCGGATTCAATGAGCAGTTCTTC
TRBJ2-2	-	once	TRBV28	CASSFGQGNTGELFF	TGTGCCAGCAGTTTTGGGCAGGGGAACACCGGGGAGCTGTTTTTT
TRBJ1-2	-	-	TRBV12-3/TRBV12-4	CASSNRVPYGYTF	TGTGCCAGCAGCAACAGGGTCCCCTATGGCTACACCTTC
TRBJ2-2	TRBD2	once	TRBV6-5	CASSKREGPSGELFF	TGTGCCAGCAGTAAGCGGGAGGGCCCATCCGGGGAGCTGTTTTTT
TRBJ1-5	-	few	TRBV24-1	CATSEEGGGGDQPQHF	TGTGCCACCAGTGAGGAGGGGGGGGGAGGCGATCAGCCCCAGCATTTT
TRBJ2-7	TRBD2	-	TRBV18	CASSDGRYSYEQYF	TGTGCCAGCTCAGACGGGAGGTACTCCTACGAGCAGTACTTC
TRBJ2-7	-	few	TRBV28	CASSSTRRGWRYF	TGTGCCAGCAGTTCTACCCGACGCGGTTGGCGGTACTTC
TRBJ2-1	-	-	TRBV3-1/TRBV3-2	CASSLRHYNEQFF	TGTGCCAGCAGCCTAAGACACTACAATGAGCAGTTCTTC